This T cell receptor beta chain appears in the sequencing data of a study of blood T cell repertoires in COVID-19 (TCRdb year 2020). In the study overall: Samples covering the acute and convalescent phases of COVID-19 were provided by collaborators in the United States, Italy and Spain. The repertoires were made available in a free public database intended to serve as a resource for research on the immune response to SARS-CoV-2. Samples were obtained from the ongoing ImmuneRACE study (first 160 participants) and from over 1,000 subjects provided by 6 global collaborators. HLA class I and class II types, where available, came from metadata supplied by the sample provider rather than from assay-based typing. A de-identified subject ID, COVID-19 status, age in years and sex were almost always included in the sample metadata. Subjects who had been exposed to COVID-19, were actively infected with it, or had recovered from it provided the deeply sampled blood TCRbeta repertoires that made up the dataset. The prospective study material was composed of cDNA or gDNA derived from T cells, B-cell-depleted T cells, or PBMCs. Study-level results and caveats: The amount of clinical and demographic metadata varied by source and participant and was provided uncurated.

About this clone itself: Its antigen specificity is not known. One base away there is no much larger clone; base qualities are not given.

The germline V gene (reference sequence) yields SGHKS for CDR1 and YYEKEE for CDR2. Including the terminal cysteine and phenylalanine, the CDR3 comprises 18 residues. The CDR3 DNA has 54 bases and is translated from base 1. Compared with germline, V lacks 4 bases and J lacks 2 bases; bases without a gene match: 17. Enrolling through a virtual design, the prospective study's participants ranged in age from roughly 18 to 90 years and lived across roughly 23 United States geographic areas. In the prospective study, participants were assigned to cohorts based on the clinical history participants reported in a screening survey and a study questionnaire. In the prospective study, whole blood, serum and a nasopharyngeal or oropharyngeal swab were collected from each participant by mobile phlebotomists. Participants in the prospective study had the option to provide additional blood draws and questionnaires over a roughly 2-month period. Blood samples from the prospective study were shipped frozen or at room temperature prior to DNA extraction.

The immunoSEQ Assay, a bias-controlled multiplex PCR, was used to amplify TCRbeta CDR3 regions from genomic DNA. On the authors' methods: The number of nucleated cells in each sample was estimated from the amplification of reference gene primers within the assay. To quantify the absolute abundance of each unique TCRbeta CDR3 rearrangement, sequence reads were collapsed and filtered. For each sample, productive Simpson clonality was calculated as the square root of Simpson's diversity index over productive rearrangements. This is the immuneACCESS table as TCRdb keeps it, with only in-frame sequences that have V and J called. A part of the clones is gone; compared with another copy, unresolved V genes explain less than half, and the rest is unexplained. That table is the source of V, J and clone size, and D and trimming were worked out from the DNA. Within this sample are almost 250,000 clones, with roughly 85% of them counted one time only. The ten largest account for 8.5% to 9.5% of the sample.

The sequence is built from TRBV5-5 and TRBJ1-2, and TRBD1 aligns with 7 junction nucleotides. Material: PBMCs or T cells enriched from blood (not recorded which). The receptor was derived from a woman between 50 and 59 years old with acute COVID-19. The DNA reads as follows: TGTGCCAGCAGCGGCGGGGGGACAGCTCTATCCCGCAACTATGGCTACACCTTC. Its protein product is CASSGGGTALSRNYGYTF.